The next 25 T cell receptor beta chains were all read from a single sample in a study of T cells in Graves' hyperthyroidism and ophthalmopathy. Authors of the study amplified TCR beta CDR3 regions from RNA transcripts. Primed by the HTBI set, a first-round RT-PCR was run on the TCR CDR3. TCRdb re-analysed the multiplex PCR reads in MiXCR, keeping a single row per CDR3 protein. The sample yields roughly 660,000 distinct CDR3 sequences, 15% to 20% seen once. The sequenced sample consisted of blood. Every receptor here comes from a man between 50 and 59 years old with Graves' hyperthyroidism.

This rearrangement joins TRBV20-1 to TRBJ2-1; 13 nucleotides align to TRBD2. Germline V gene lookup returns CDR1 DFQATT and CDR2 SNEGSKA (reference sequence). CDR3 length: 17 amino acids. V lost 0 bases to trimming and J lost 2 bases; unmatched junction nucleotides: 4. Here the CDR3 reads CSARDETSGRAYNEQFF. CDR3 bases: TGCAGTGCTAGAGATGAAACTAGCGGGAGGGCCTACAATGAGCAGTTCTTC.

This clonotype was counted ten times or more. The rearrangement links TRBV28 to TRBJ1-2; 7 bases map to TRBD1. CDR1 MDHEN and CDR2 SYDVKM come from the germline V gene. CDR3 length equals 14 residues. V was clipped by 2 bases and J by 8 bases; unmatched bases: 8. CDR3 sequence reads: CASSLGRGRGGYTF. As DNA, the CDR3 is TGTGCCAGCAGTTTAGGCAGGGGGAGAGGAGGCTACACCTTC.

This clonotype was observed at least ten times. This chain joins TRBV2 and TRBJ1-4; D call uncertain. This CDR3 comprises 14 residues. Per germline, CDR1 SNHLY and CDR2 FYNNEI. Trimming took 7 bases from V and 8 from J, leaving 17 bases between them. Here the CDR3 reads CASKDSENIEKLFF. CDR3 coding DNA: TGTGCCAGCAAGGACTCAGAAAACATCGAAAAACTGTTTTTT.

This clonotype was seen at least ten times. The chain uses TRBV2 and TRBJ1-2; D unresolved. CDR1 is SNHLY and CDR2 is FYNNEI in the germline V gene. Trimming took 0 bases from V and 5 from J, leaving 4 bases between them. The length of the CDR3 is 12 residues. DNA of the CDR3: TGTGCCAGCAGTGAAGCTGCGTATGGCTACACCTTC. Amino acid sequence: CASSEAAYGYTF. Complete variable domain (other parts from reference TRBV2 and TRBJ1-2): EPEVTQTPSHQVTQMGQEVILRCVPISNHLYFYWYRQILGQKVEFLVSFYNNEISEKSEIFDDQFSVERPDGSNFTLKIRSTKLEDSAMYFCASSEAAYGYTFGSGTRLTVV.

Only a few counts were recorded for this clonotype. The chain recombines TRBV19 with TRBJ2-5; D perhaps matches TRBD2 (6 bases). The germline CDR1 and CDR2 sequences are LNHDA and SQIVND (reference sequence). This CDR3 is 14 amino acids long. The germline V and J ends were trimmed by 3 bases and 3 bases, with 11 bases remaining between them. Here the CDR3 DNA reads TGTGCCAGTAGTATGCGACTAGGTGAAGAGACCCAGTACTTC. Residues: CASSMRLGEETQYF.

The table lists this clonotype with many counts. The V and J genes are TRBV15 and TRBJ2-2; 8 bases fit TRBD1. This CDR3 is built from 17 residues. The V gene end was trimmed by 0 bases and the J gene end by 4 bases; junction bases not matched to a gene: 7. Per germline, CDR1 LNHNV and CDR2 YYDKDF (reference sequence). CDR3 sequence: CATSRDGQGAGTGELFF. Here the CDR3 DNA reads TGTGCCACCAGCAGAGACGGACAGGGCGCCGGCACCGGGGAGCTGTTTTTT.

Turning to this clonotype: This may come from a read error, since a much larger clone is one base off. The rearrangement uses TRBV11-2 and TRBJ2-1; possibly TRBD1 for D (5 bases). Germline assignment: CDR1 SGHAT and CDR2 FQNNGV. The V and J ends lost 5 bases and 5 bases respectively, with 19 bases between them. The CDR3 covers 16 residues. CDR3 nucleotide sequence: TGTGCCAGCAGCACGGACACCTACGGTTCCAACAATGAGCAGTTCTTC. Amino acid sequence: CASSTDTYGSNNEQFF.

This clonotype appeared many times. The chain carries TRBV7-8 and TRBJ1-5; no reliable D call. The germline V gene has CDR1 SGHVS and CDR2 FQNEAQ. V lost 4 bases to trimming and J lost 4 bases, with 8 bases between them. The CDR3 is made up of 13 amino acids. CDR3 sequence reads: CASSSSPNQPQHF. The DNA for the CDR3 is TGTGCCAGCAGCTCTAGTCCGAATCAGCCCCAGCATTTT.

This clonotype has ten or more counts. CDR3 sequence reads: CASSPGQGYNEQFF. In DNA, the CDR3 is TGTGCCAGCAGCCCCGGACAGGGTTACAATGAGCAGTTCTTC. The chain links TRBV11-2 to TRBJ2-1, with 8 bases matching TRBD1. CDR3 length equals 14 residues. Trimming removed 5 bases from V and 4 bases from J; junction bases left unmatched: 4. Per germline, CDR1 SGHAT and CDR2 FQNNGV. Full variable domain (rest looked up from reference TRBV11-2 and TRBJ2-1): EAGVAQSPRYKIIEKRQSVAFWCNPISGHATLYWYQQILGQGPKLLIQFQNNGVVDDSQLPKDRFSAERLKGVDSTLKIQPAKLEDSAVYLCASSPGQGYNEQFFGPGTRLTVL.

The CDR3 region has the DNA TGTGCCAGCAGGATTGGGGGGTCCCAGGGTGAAGCTTTCTTT. Protein product: CASRIGGSQGEAFF. The V gene is TRBV28, the J gene TRBJ1-1, with D perhaps matching TRBD1 (5 bases). With 6 bases removed from V and 7 bases from J, the gap between germline ends came to 18 bases. This CDR3 has 14 residues. Germline CDR1 MDHEN, CDR2 SYDVKM.

V usage is TRBV30 and J usage is TRBJ2-1; 7 nucleotides line up with TRBD1. The CDR3 consists of 14 residues. V lost 8 bases and J lost 10; bases outside the gene matches: 17. Germline-derived CDR1 and CDR2 are GTSNPN and SVGIG (reference sequence). The CDR3 sequence: CASYSPGGHHEQFF. The CDR3 DNA follows: TGTGCCAGCTATTCGCCAGGGGGTCATCACGAGCAGTTCTTC.

This clonotype was seen only a few times. The chain employs TRBV7-3 and TRBJ2-3; TRBD2 matches at 12 bases. V shed 0 bases, J shed 4 bases, and the junction held 5 bases outside the gene matches. CDR1 SGHTA and CDR2 FQGTGA come from the germline V gene. The CDR3 runs to 17 residues. The CDR3 DNA reads TGTGCCAGCAGCTTAACCCAACTAGCGGGAGGCGCAGATACGCAGTATTTT. It yields the protein CASSLTQLAGGADTQYF.

This clonotype came up once. The gene calls are TRBV28 and TRBJ1-5; TRBD1 matches 9 bases. Trimming removed 6 bases from V and 2 bases from J; junction bases left unmatched: 11. Per the germline V gene, CDR1 is MDHEN and CDR2 is SYDVKM. The CDR3 covers 17 residues. The CDR3 loop reads CASRHPGTGTRNQPQHF. CDR3 sequence (DNA): TGTGCCAGCAGACACCCCGGGACAGGGACTCGCAATCAGCCCCAGCATTTT.

This clonotype was observed a few times. The CDR3 region is CASSRVGTSVRETQYF. The CDR3 coding sequence is TGTGCCAGCAGTCGAGTGGGGACTAGCGTTCGAGAGACCCAGTACTTC. The chain links TRBV6-1 to TRBJ2-5; 10 bases are shared with TRBD2. Trimming at V came to 5 bases and at J to 4 bases, leaving 10 bases not matched to a gene. CDR1 and CDR2 from the germline V gene are MNHNS and SASEGT. This CDR3 has 16 residues.

This clonotype was recorded at least ten times. V and J are TRBV7-2 and TRBJ2-7; 8 bases align to TRBD2. The CDR3 is 14 residues long. With 4 bases clipped from V and 0 bases from J, the junction kept 2 bases outside the gene matches. CDR1 is SGHTA, CDR2 FQGNSA, per germline. The CDR3 loop is CASSSGLGSYEQYF. DNA of the CDR3: TGTGCCAGCAGCTCGGGACTAGGCTCCTACGAGCAGTACTTC.

The chain carries TRBV28 and TRBJ2-3; the D gene is possibly TRBD2 (6 bases). The V gene's germline CDR1 is MDHEN and CDR2 SYDVKM. This CDR3 is 14 amino acids long. V was shortened by 7 bases and J by 0 bases, with 11 bases between the two germline ends. CDR3 DNA sequence: TGTGCCAGCATCCGCGGGATCAGCACAGATACGCAGTATTTT. Its protein product is CASIRGISTDTQYF.

Many counts were recorded for this clonotype. The gene calls are TRBV5-8 and TRBJ2-5; D may be TRBD1 (5 bases). V was cut by 9 bases and J by 5 bases, with 17 bases left in between. CDR1 and CDR2 (germline): SGHTS, YDEGEE. The CDR3 is made up of 13 amino acids. The CDR3 spells CATRRRGSETQYF. CDR3 DNA sequence: TGTGCCACCAGACGAAGGGGAAGCGAGACCCAGTACTTC.

This clonotype appeared many times. The V gene is TRBV2, the J gene TRBJ2-6; possible D gene TRBD1, 7 bases. The V end was cut by 7 bases, the J end by 2 bases, with 18 bases between. Germline V gene data show CDR1 as SNHLY and CDR2 as FYNNEI. The length of the CDR3 is 17 residues. This chain's CDR3 is CASTPQGGIAGANVLTF. The DNA for the CDR3 is TGTGCCAGCACCCCCCAGGGGGGAATAGCTGGGGCCAACGTCCTGACTTTC.

In this sample, this clonotype turned up a few times. This chain joins TRBV6-1 and TRBJ2-7; 7 nucleotides line up with TRBD1. Per germline, CDR1 MNHNS and CDR2 SASEGT. The CDR3 totals 14 residues. The V gene end was trimmed by 5 bases and the J gene end by 2 bases; junction bases not matched to a gene: 6. The CDR3 is CASSRGTAAYEQYF. The DNA for the CDR3 is TGTGCCAGCAGTCGAGGGACAGCGGCCTACGAGCAGTACTTC.

For this clonotype: As the CDR3 is not closed by the conserved phenylalanine or tryptophan, this likely results from a read error. The chain carries TRBV14 and TRBJ2-4; D is perhaps TRBD2 (6 bases). The germline V gene has CDR1 SGHDN and CDR2 FVKESK. The CDR3 runs 19 residues. Trimming took 1 base from V and 0 from J, leaving 19 bases between them. The CDR3 nucleotides read TGTGCCAGCAGCCAAGCTCTCCCGGGGAGAGCGGGAGCCAAAAACATTCAGTACTGC. Translated, it gives CASSQALPGRAGAKNIQYC.

J is TRBJ1-1 and V is TRBV5-6; TRBD1 matches 12 bases. The CDR3 runs 14 residues. Looked up from germline, CDR1 is SGHDT and CDR2 is YYEEEE. V was pared by 3 bases and J by 6 bases, with 3 bases of the junction left unmatched. The CDR3 sequence is CASSWGQGAAEAFF. Written as DNA, the CDR3 is TGTGCCAGCAGCTGGGGACAGGGGGCCGCTGAAGCTTTCTTT.

This clonotype was detected many times. The rearrangement uses TRBV3-1 and TRBJ2-7, with 13 nucleotides matching TRBD2. The CDR3 has 17 residues. CDR1 LGHDT and CDR2 YNNKEL come from the germline V gene (reference sequence). With V trimmed by 4 bases and J by 2 bases, 8 bases remained unmatched. The DNA for the CDR3 is TGTGCCAGCAGCCCAGGACTAGCGGGAGCCGGGGCCTACGAGCAGTACTTC. This encodes CASSPGLAGAGAYEQYF.

The chain carries TRBV6-1 and TRBJ2-3, with 12 nucleotides matching TRBD2. The germline CDR1 and CDR2 sequences are MNHNS and SASEGT. CDR3 size: 17 residues. Trimming cost V 7 bases and J 3 bases; bases outside gene matches: 11. The CDR3 loop is CASTQGTLAGGTDTQYF. The CDR3 DNA sequence: TGTGCCAGCACCCAAGGGACACTAGCGGGAGGAACAGATACGCAGTATTTT.

The gene calls are TRBV4-1 and TRBJ2-3; D is perhaps TRBD2 (6 bases). The CDR3 is 16 amino acids. Germline CDR1 MGHRA, CDR2 YSYEKL. Trimming stripped 1 base from V and 5 bases from J, with 16 bases between. The DNA of the CDR3 is TGCGCCAGCAGCCAAGGGGGGGTCGGAAGGGGAGATACGCAGTATTTT. Its protein product is CASSQGGVGRGDTQYF.

In its sample, this clonotype was seen many times. V usage is TRBV5-1 and J usage is TRBJ2-3, with a tentative D call TRBD1 (6 bases). V shed 3 bases and J shed 3 bases, with 11 bases lying between them. The CDR3 consists of 14 residues. Germline V lookup: CDR1 SGHRS, CDR2 YFSETQ. For the CDR3, the DNA is TGCGCCAGCAGCTCCGGGACACAGACAGATACGCAGTATTTT. As protein: CASSSGTQTDTQYF.